The clone carrying this T cell receptor (beta chain) is categorized as medium-sized. The antigen is not known. Trimming cost V 2 bases and J 0 bases, with 1 base left between them. The CDR3 is 12 residues long. The germline V gene encodes CDR1 WNHNN and CDR2 SYGVQD (reference sequence). A mixed TRB-A/B primer pool amplified rearranged TRB by multiplex touch-down PCR. TCRdb analysed the multiplex PCR reads with MiXCR anew, one entry per CDR3 protein. Among some 6,000 distinct CDR3 sequences listed, under 25% were seen once. Amplification of TCR beta used genomic DNA extracted from peripheral blood. These data belong to a study of T cell repertoires in aging, cancer and after chemotherapy. Study-wide points: Loss of evenness, beyond lost richness, contributed to age-related TCR diversity decline in cancer patients.

The chain joins TRBV10-1 to TRBJ1-1; no reliable D call. This receptor was taken from a human donor in good health. Source material: blood. The CDR3, as DNA: TGCGCCAGCAGTGAGATGAACACTGAAGCTTTCTTT. This codes for CASSEMNTEAFF.